A single sample gave rise to the 13 T cell receptor beta chains below, sequenced in a study of cytomegalovirus exposure and HLA in healthy donors. The primer mix had 60 Vbeta and 13 Jbeta primers. Some clones are missing from TCRdb's copy, which holds only in-frame ones; the method was immunoSEQ multiplex PCR. The sample carries some 150,000 clones, 75% to 80% recorded once. Input material: PBMCs. These receptors were obtained from a woman between 25 and 40 years old in good health and CMV-seronegative.

The sample holds a few counts of this clone. The gene calls are TRBV6-4 and TRBJ2-3; perhaps TRBD1 as D (6 bases). Germline V gene data show CDR1 as MRHNA and CDR2 as SNTAGT. This CDR3 has 12 residues. V lost 2 bases, J lost 6 bases, and 6 bases lay in between. This CDR3 is CASSDQGDTQYF. The DNA for the CDR3 is TGTGCCAGCAGTGACCAGGGGGATACGCAGTATTTT.

The chain employs TRBV11-3 and TRBJ2-6, with a weak D call TRBD1 (6 bases). Germline V gene sequence: CDR1 SGHNT, CDR2 YENEEA. Trimming left V 4 bases short and J 1 base short, with 11 bases between. This CDR3 region has 16 residues. CDR3 region: CASSSGHSSGANVLTF. The DNA for the CDR3 is TGTGCCAGCAGCTCGGGACACTCGTCTGGGGCCAACGTCCTGACTTTC. The variable domain in full, completed from reference TRBV11-3 and TRBJ2-6, reads EAGVVQSPRYKIIEKKQPVAFWCNPISGHNTLYWYLQNLGQGPELLIRYENEEAVDDSQLPKDRFSAERLKGVDSTLKIQPAELGDSAVYLCASSSGHSSGANVLTFGAGSRLTVL.

V usage is TRBV19 and J usage is TRBJ1-2; D gene unclear. Per germline, CDR1 LNHDA and CDR2 SQIVND (reference sequence). The CDR3 has 15 amino acids. With 2 bases removed from V and 4 bases from J, the gap between germline ends came to 14 bases. CDR3 residues: CASSIIPVGIYGYTF. CDR3 nucleotide sequence: TGTGCCAGTAGTATAATACCCGTCGGGATCTATGGCTACACCTTC. Using reference TRBV19 and TRBJ1-2 for the parts outside the CDR3, the full variable domain is DGGITQSPKYLFRKEGQNVTLSCEQNLNHDAMYWYRQDPGQGLRLIYYSQIVNDFQKGDIAEGYSVSREKKESFPLTVTSAQKNPTAFYLCASSIIPVGIYGYTFGSGTRLTVV.

This chain links TRBV7-9 with TRBJ1-2; D remains unclear. V dropped 4 bases and J dropped 2 bases, with 5 bases sitting between them. Germline assignment: CDR1 SEHNR and CDR2 FQNEAQ (reference sequence). This CDR3 is built from 12 residues. The DNA for the CDR3 is TGTGCCAGCAGCTCGGTCAACTATGGCTACACCTTC. Residues: CASSSVNYGYTF.

V gene TRBV30 combines with J gene TRBJ2-7; D unresolved. Germline lookup yields CDR1 GTSNPN and CDR2 SVGIG (reference sequence). V lost 4 bases and J 1 base, leaving 8 bases between the germline ends. CDR3 length equals 12 residues. The CDR3 bases are TGTGCCTGGATTGAGTTTTCCTACGAGCAGTACTTC. The encoded protein is CAWIEFSYEQYF. Filled out from reference TRBV30 and TRBJ2-7, the complete variable domain reads SQTIHQWPATLVQPVGSPLSLECTVEGTSNPNLYWYRQAAGRGLQLLFYSVGIGQISSEVPQNLSASRPQDRQFILSSKKLLLSDSGFYLCAWIEFSYEQYFGPGTRLTVT.

The chain links TRBV9 to TRBJ1-6; no reliable D call. The CDR3 length is 12 residues. Trimming removed 4 bases from V and 12 bases from J, with 11 bases in between. CDR1 and CDR2 from the germline V gene are SGDLS and YYNGEE. CDR3 loop: CASSPYDRPLHF. The CDR3 DNA is TGTGCCAGCAGCCCATATGATAGACCCCTCCACTTT.

The gene calls are TRBV11-2 and TRBJ1-1, with 9 bases fitting TRBD1. Germline assignment: CDR1 SGHAT and CDR2 FQNNGV. CDR3 length equals 18 residues. V lost 4 bases, J lost 1 base, and 13 bases stayed unmatched. For the CDR3, the DNA is TGTGCCAGCAGCTCCACCGGGACAGGGATTTTCCAGAACACTGAAGCTTTCTTT. Translation: CASSSTGTGIFQNTEAFF.

This chain uses TRBV6-1 with TRBJ1-1; 7 bases fit TRBD1. The J segment lost 4 bases and the V segment lost 7 bases, leaving 6 bases of the junction unmatched. CDR1 is MNHNS and CDR2 is SASEGT in the germline V gene. This CDR3 is 13 amino acids long. In nucleotides, the CDR3 is TGTGCCAGCACCCTTGACAGGGCCACTGAAGCTTTCTTT. It translates to CASTLDRATEAFF.

The genes are TRBV18 and TRBJ1-1; the match to TRBD1 covers 8 bases. This CDR3 comprises 15 residues. V lost 5 bases and J lost 4; bases outside the gene matches: 9. CDR1 and CDR2 (germline): KGHSH, LQKENI. The CDR3 protein is CASSSQGQGATEAFF. In DNA form, the CDR3 reads TGTGCCAGCTCATCACAAGGACAGGGTGCCACTGAAGCTTTCTTT.

The chain uses TRBV7-8 and TRBJ2-3; TRBD2 aligns across 9 bases. CDR1 is SGHVS, CDR2 FQNEAQ, per germline. This CDR3 contains 16 residues. Trimming cost V 2 bases and J 2 bases; bases outside gene matches: 5. The CDR3 DNA is TGTGCCAGCAGCTTAATAAGCGGGGGGACCACAGATACGCAGTATTTT. Residues: CASSLISGGTTDTQYF.

The rearrangement joins TRBV6-5 to TRBJ1-3; possibly TRBD1 for D (6 bases). Germline V gene sequence: CDR1 MNHEY, CDR2 SVGAGI. V was pared by 4 bases and J by 3 bases, with 13 bases between. The CDR3 runs 15 residues. The CDR3 loop is CASSLGQTHGNTIYF. The CDR3 DNA follows: TGTGCCAGCAGTTTAGGACAGACCCATGGAAACACCATATATTTT.

The chain uses TRBV5-1 and TRBJ2-5; 10 bases agree with TRBD1. This CDR3 has 16 amino acids. In germline, CDR1 is SGHRS, CDR2 YFSETQ. V trimming: 4 bases; J trimming: 2 bases; junction bases outside the gene matches: 8. The CDR3 region has the DNA TGCGCCAGCAGCCCTGGACAGGGGGGAAGACAAGAGACCCAGTACTTC. Translation: CASSPGQGGRQETQYF.

The chain recombines TRBV5-1 with TRBJ2-3, with D possibly matching TRBD1 (5 bases). Germline lookup yields CDR1 SGHRS and CDR2 YFSETQ. Trimming took off 4 bases at V and 5 bases at J, with 14 bases between the two ends. The CDR3 loop spans 14 amino acids. This CDR3 reads CASSIGQAGDTQYF. The CDR3 DNA reads TGCGCCAGCAGCATAGGACAAGCAGGAGATACGCAGTATTTT.